The clone carrying this T cell receptor beta chain is judged medium-sized (0.01 to 0.1%). Each CDR3 protein is one row after TCRdb ran MiXCR on the RACE reads. In the table there are tens of thousands of distinct CDR3 sequences, about 10% of which are singletons. The time point is: patch test 1, 2 weeks after DPC sensitization. Treatment reported: therapeutic diphenylcyclopropenone sensitization with weekly scalp DPC. CDR1 and CDR2 from the germline V gene are MNHEY and SVGEGT. V was pared by 6 bases and J by 0 bases, with 14 bases between. This CDR3 contains 15 residues. The data stem from a study of human T cells and chemical hapten exposure.

The material sequenced was whole blood, taken in connection with sensitization to the hapten diphenylcyclopropenone (DPC). This receptor was obtained from a woman in her forties or fifties with alopecia areata. Some clones in this sample may be carry-over from other donors' samples. The chain uses TRBV6-2 or TRBV6-3 and TRBJ1-1; D gene uncertain. CDR3: CASSLPRTVNTEAFF. For the CDR3, the DNA is TGTGCCAGCAGCCTCCCCAGAACGGTGAACACTGAAGCTTTCTTT.